The next 15 T cell receptor beta chains were all read from a single sample in a study of T-cell reconstitution after alpha-beta-depleted transplantation in children. A TCRbeta library incorporating unique molecular identifiers was prepared. A single record per CDR3 protein comes from TCRdb applying MiXCR to the PCR reads. The table includes about 590,000 distinct CDR3 sequences, 10% to 15% detected once. Here the sequenced sample was PBMCs, mostly from graft donor cells, taken 360 days after TCRalphabeta/CD19-depleted stem cell transplant. The origin of the receptors is a male patient younger than 18 who had a stem cell transplant for acute myeloid leukemia, so the T cells may come from the graft donor.

This clonotype was recorded at least ten times. The CDR3 reads CSASPAGEQFF. The CDR3 region has the DNA TGCAGTGCTAGTCCAGCGGGAGAGCAGTTCTTC. This sequence joins TRBV20-1 and TRBJ2-1; TRBD2 matches 7 bases. J was trimmed by 10 bases and V by 3 bases; bases with no gene match: 3. Germline-derived CDR1 and CDR2 are DFQATT and SNEGSKA (reference sequence). The CDR3 is 11 residues long.

The V call is TRBV5-1, the J call TRBJ2-7; D tentatively fits TRBD1 or TRBD2 (5 bases each). This CDR3 is 15 amino acids long. Trimming pared 4 bases from V and 0 bases from J, leaving 14 bases between. Germline CDR1 SGHRS, CDR2 YFSETQ. The CDR3 DNA reads TGCGCCAGCAGCCCGGGACGACTGAGCTCCTACGAGCAGTACTTC. This encodes CASSPGRLSSYEQYF.

This clonotype was observed at least ten times. This chain joins TRBV29-1 and TRBJ2-1; 9 bases match TRBD2. V lost 5 bases, J lost 7 bases, and 9 bases stayed unmatched. The CDR3 runs 14 residues. CDR1 and CDR2 (germline): SQVTM, ANQGSEA. CDR3 region: CSVKTGLAKNEQFF. The CDR3 DNA follows: TGCAGCGTTAAGACGGGACTAGCTAAGAATGAGCAGTTCTTC.

This clonotype has only a few counts. V and J are TRBV5-1 and TRBJ2-1; 8 positions agree with TRBD1. J was trimmed by 9 bases and V by 1 base; bases with no gene match: 6. Germline loops: CDR1 SGHRS, CDR2 YFSETQ. The CDR3 has 14 residues. This CDR3 is CASSLSAGGGEQFF. As DNA, the CDR3 is TGCGCCAGCAGCTTGTCGGCAGGGGGCGGTGAGCAGTTCTTC.

This clonotype has ten or more counts. V and J are TRBV29-1 and TRBJ2-3; TRBD2 agrees at 11 bases. The CDR3 runs to 15 residues. CDR1 and CDR2 from the germline V gene are SQVTM and ANQGSEA. V gave up 2 bases and J gave up 2 bases; unmatched junction bases: 3. The DNA of the CDR3 is TGCAGCGTTGAACTAGCGGGAGGTTACACAGATACGCAGTATTTT. Its translation is CSVELAGGYTDTQYF.

This clonotype was picked up many times. This chain links TRBV12-3 or TRBV12-4 with TRBJ2-3; maybe TRBD2 (6 bases). There are 15 residues in the CDR3. With 3 bases removed from V and 6 bases from J, the gap between germline ends came to 16 bases. The CDR3 sequence: CASSFGLAREDTQYF. The DNA for the CDR3 is TGTGCCAGCAGTTTTGGGCTAGCGAGAGAGGATACGCAGTATTTT.

Comment on this clonotype: A much more abundant neighbour one base away suggests this may be a read error. This chain connects TRBV5-1 to TRBJ2-7; perhaps TRBD2 as D (5 bases). The CDR3 covers 15 residues. The germline V gene has CDR1 SGHRS and CDR2 YFSETQ. V gave up 0 bases and J gave up 5 bases, with 15 bases separating them. The CDR3, as DNA: TGCGCCAGCAGCTTGGTTGGGGAGCTAAAGAACGAGCAGTACTTC. It yields the protein CASSLVGELKNEQYF.

V and J are TRBV24-1 and TRBJ2-3; TRBD2 aligns across 11 bases. The CDR3 has 16 amino acids. The V and J ends lost 9 bases and 2 bases, in that order; junction bases with no gene match: 9. CDR1 is KGHDR, CDR2 SFDVKD, per germline. The CDR3 region has the DNA TGTGCCACCTCCCTTAGCGGGGGGGCTCTCACAGATACGCAGTATTTT. As protein: CATSLSGGALTDTQYF.

In its sample, this clonotype was seen a few times. The gene calls are TRBV18 and TRBJ1-5; D call uncertain. V lost 1 base and J lost 8, with 9 bases in between. This CDR3 has 13 residues. CDR1 KGHSH and CDR2 LQKENI come from the germline V gene. The DNA of the CDR3 is TGTGCCAGCTCACCACGGCCCACGGAGCCCCAGCATTTT. Translating it yields CASSPRPTEPQHF. The variable domain in full, completed from reference TRBV18 and TRBJ1-5, reads NAGVMQNPRHLVRRRGQEARLRCSPMKGHSHVYWYRQLPEEGLKFMVYLQKENIIDESGMPKERFSAEFPKEGPSILRIQQVVRGDSAAYFCASSPRPTEPQHFGDGTRLSIL.

The J gene is TRBJ2-3, the V gene TRBV7-8, with 9 bases fitting TRBD1. Germline V CDR1 and CDR2: SGHVS, FQNEAQ. After removal of 6 bases from V and 4 bases from J, the junction contained 11 bases not matched to a gene. There are 16 residues in the CDR3. CDR3 sequence: CASRDRGARVSDTQYF. The CDR3 DNA follows: TGTGCCAGCAGGGACAGGGGCGCGAGAGTCTCAGATACGCAGTATTTT.

This clonotype was observed many times. The chain recombines TRBV3-1 with TRBJ2-1; D call uncertain. Germline assignment: CDR1 LGHDT and CDR2 YNNKEL (reference sequence). The CDR3 length is 12 residues. Trimming removed 6 bases at V and 3 bases at J, with 6 bases between. The CDR3 bases are TGTGCCAGCAGGGACGGCTACAATGAGCAGTTCTTC. It yields the protein CASRDGYNEQFF.

This clonotype was found many times. V gene TRBV29-1 combines with J gene TRBJ2-1; D not certain. The germline V gene encodes CDR1 SQVTM and CDR2 ANQGSEA. V lost 3 bases and J lost 0, with 12 bases in between. This CDR3 spans 15 amino acids. CDR3 nucleotide sequence: TGCAGCGTTGAGGGCCTTCTCAGCTCCTACAATGAGCAGTTCTTC. Translating it yields CSVEGLLSSYNEQFF.

This clonotype appeared a few times. The chain is built from TRBV28 and TRBJ2-3; 14 nucleotides agree with TRBD2. This CDR3 has 17 residues. Germline CDR1 is MDHEN and CDR2 is SYDVKM. V lost 3 bases, J lost 5 bases, and 7 bases stayed unmatched. Here the CDR3 reads CASSFLRLAGGGDTQYF. The DNA for the CDR3 is TGTGCCAGCAGTTTCTTACGACTAGCGGGAGGGGGAGATACGCAGTATTTT.

This clonotype showed up just a few times. The V call is TRBV6-5, the J call TRBJ2-2; no definite D call. CDR1 is MNHEY, CDR2 SVGAGI, per germline. This CDR3 is 14 amino acids long. V was clipped by 0 bases and J by 6 bases, with 8 bases between them. CDR3 residues: CASSYSELPGELFF. Written as DNA, the CDR3 is TGTGCCAGCAGTTACTCGGAGCTCCCCGGGGAGCTGTTTTTT.

The sample holds many counts of this clonotype. J is TRBJ2-7 and V is TRBV4-3; TRBD1 agrees at 10 bases. Germline loops: CDR1 LGHNA, CDR2 YSLEER. J lost 6 bases, V lost 0 bases, and 11 bases had no gene match. This CDR3 spans 17 amino acids. The CDR3: CASSQDPVDRGFREQYF. CDR3 sequence (DNA): TGCGCCAGCAGCCAAGATCCGGTGGACAGGGGGTTCCGCGAGCAGTACTTC.